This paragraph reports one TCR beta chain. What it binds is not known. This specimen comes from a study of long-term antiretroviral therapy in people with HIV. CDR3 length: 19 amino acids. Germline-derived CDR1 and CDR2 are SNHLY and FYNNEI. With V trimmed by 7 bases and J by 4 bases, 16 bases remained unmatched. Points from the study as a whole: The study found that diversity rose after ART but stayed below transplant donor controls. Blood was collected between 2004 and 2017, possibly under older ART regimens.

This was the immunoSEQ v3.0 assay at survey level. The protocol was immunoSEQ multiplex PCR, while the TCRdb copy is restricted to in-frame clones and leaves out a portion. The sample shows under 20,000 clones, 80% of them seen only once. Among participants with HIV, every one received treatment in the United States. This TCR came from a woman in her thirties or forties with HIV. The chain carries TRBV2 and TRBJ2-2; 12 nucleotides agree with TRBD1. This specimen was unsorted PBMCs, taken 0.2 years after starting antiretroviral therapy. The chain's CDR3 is CASIPSRGQGAAGTGELFF. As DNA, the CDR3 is TGTGCCAGCATCCCATCGAGGGGACAGGGGGCCGCGGGCACCGGGGAGCTGTTTTTT.